This TCR beta chain was identified in a study of OX40 agonist ivuxolimab in advanced cancers. Blood was sampled at baseline, cycle 4 day 1, and cycle 7 day 1. The CDR3 extends over 16 amino acids. Germline CDR1 and CDR2: SGHTA and FQGNSA. Trimming cost V 5 bases and J 7 bases; bases outside gene matches: 12. Sequencing was performed with immunoSEQ multiplex PCR; in TCRdb, only in-frame clones are kept and a portion is missing. The repertoire includes about 100,000 clones, around 87% of them detected once, and about 1.5% sits in the top ten. The rearrangement joins TRBV7-2 to TRBJ2-2, with 8 bases aligning to TRBD2. This sequence was found in an adult with an advanced solid tumor such as melanoma, head and neck, liver or kidney cancer. The sample was CD4+ or CD8+ T cells sorted from blood, taken in a trial of the OX40 agonist ivuxolimab. Written as DNA, the CDR3 is TGTGCCAGCAGCCGGGCCCAGCGGGAGTCCCGCGGGGAGCTGTTTTTT. Amino acids: CASSRAQRESRGELFF.